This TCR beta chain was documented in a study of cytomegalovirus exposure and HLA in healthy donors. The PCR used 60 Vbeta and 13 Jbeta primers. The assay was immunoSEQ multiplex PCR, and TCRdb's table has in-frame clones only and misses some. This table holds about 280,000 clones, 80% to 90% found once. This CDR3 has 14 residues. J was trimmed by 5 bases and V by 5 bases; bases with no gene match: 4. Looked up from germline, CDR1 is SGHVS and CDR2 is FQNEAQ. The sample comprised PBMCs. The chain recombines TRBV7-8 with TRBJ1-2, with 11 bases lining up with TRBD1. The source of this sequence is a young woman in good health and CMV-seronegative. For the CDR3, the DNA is TGTGCCAGCAGCGGGACAGGGGGACAGTATGGCTACACCTTC. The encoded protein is CASSGTGGQYGYTF.